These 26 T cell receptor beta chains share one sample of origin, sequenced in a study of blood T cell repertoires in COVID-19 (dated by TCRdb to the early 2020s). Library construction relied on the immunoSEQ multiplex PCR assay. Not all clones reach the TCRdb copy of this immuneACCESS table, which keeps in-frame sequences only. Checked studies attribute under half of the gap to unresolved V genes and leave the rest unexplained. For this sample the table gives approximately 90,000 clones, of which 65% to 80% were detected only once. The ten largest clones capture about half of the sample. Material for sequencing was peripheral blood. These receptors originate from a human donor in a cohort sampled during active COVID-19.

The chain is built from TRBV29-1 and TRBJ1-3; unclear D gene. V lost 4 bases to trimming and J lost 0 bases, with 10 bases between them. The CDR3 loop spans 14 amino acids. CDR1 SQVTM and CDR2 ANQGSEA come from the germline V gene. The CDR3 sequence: CSVVEATSGNTIYF. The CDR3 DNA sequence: TGCAGCGTTGTTGAGGCCACCTCTGGAAACACCATATATTTT.

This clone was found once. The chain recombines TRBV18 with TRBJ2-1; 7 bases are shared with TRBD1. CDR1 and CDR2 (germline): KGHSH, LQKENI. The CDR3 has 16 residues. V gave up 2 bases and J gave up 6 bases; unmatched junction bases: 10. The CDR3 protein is CASSPIRGSRVNEQFF. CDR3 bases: TGTGCCAGCTCACCAATCAGGGGGTCTAGGGTCAATGAGCAGTTCTTC.

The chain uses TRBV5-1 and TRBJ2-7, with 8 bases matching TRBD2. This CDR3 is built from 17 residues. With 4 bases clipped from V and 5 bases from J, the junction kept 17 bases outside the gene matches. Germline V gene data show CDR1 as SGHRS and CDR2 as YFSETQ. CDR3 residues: CASSRGPVSGSPNEQYF. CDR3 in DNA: TGCGCCAGCAGCCGTGGCCCCGTAAGCGGGAGTCCGAACGAGCAGTACTTC.

CDR3 amino acids: CASSNGRGLWYF. CDR3 nucleotide sequence: TGTGCCAGCAGTAACGGACGGGGATTGTGGTACTTC. The gene calls are TRBV6-5 and TRBJ2-4, with D possibly TRBD2 on 5 matching bases. Germline V gene lookup returns CDR1 MNHEY and CDR2 SVGAGI. V was shortened by 5 bases and J by 15 bases, with 17 bases between the two germline ends. CDR3 size: 12 residues.

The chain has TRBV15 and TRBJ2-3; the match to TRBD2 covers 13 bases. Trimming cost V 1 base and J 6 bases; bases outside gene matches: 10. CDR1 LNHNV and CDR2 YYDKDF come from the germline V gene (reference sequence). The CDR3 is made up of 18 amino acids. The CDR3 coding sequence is TGTGCCACCAGCAGAGGCCAACTAGCGGGAGGGCCAAAGGATACGCAGTATTTT. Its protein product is CATSRGQLAGGPKDTQYF.

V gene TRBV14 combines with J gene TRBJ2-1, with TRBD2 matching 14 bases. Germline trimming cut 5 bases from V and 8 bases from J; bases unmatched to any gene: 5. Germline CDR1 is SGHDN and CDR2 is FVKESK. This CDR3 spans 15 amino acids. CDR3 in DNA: TGTGCCAGCAGCATCGGGACTAGCGGGAGCGATGAGCAGTTCTTC. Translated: CASSIGTSGSDEQFF.

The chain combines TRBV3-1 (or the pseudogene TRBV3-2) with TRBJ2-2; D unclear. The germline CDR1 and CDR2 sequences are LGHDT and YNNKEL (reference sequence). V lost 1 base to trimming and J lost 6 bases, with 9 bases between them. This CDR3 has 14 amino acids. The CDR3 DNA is TGTGCCAGCAGCCAAGTAGCCTACTCCGGGGAGCTGTTTTTT. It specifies CASSQVAYSGELFF.

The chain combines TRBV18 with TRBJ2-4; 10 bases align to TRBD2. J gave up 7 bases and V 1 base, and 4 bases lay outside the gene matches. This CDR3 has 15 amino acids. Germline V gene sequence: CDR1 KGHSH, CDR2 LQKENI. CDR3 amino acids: CASSPLLAGENIQYF. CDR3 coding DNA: TGTGCCAGCTCACCACTCCTAGCGGGAGAGAACATTCAGTACTTC.

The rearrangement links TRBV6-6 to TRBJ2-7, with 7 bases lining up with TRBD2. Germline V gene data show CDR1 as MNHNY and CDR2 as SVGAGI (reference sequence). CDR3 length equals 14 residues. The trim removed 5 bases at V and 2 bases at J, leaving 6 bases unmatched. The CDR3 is CASSPLGGTYEQYF. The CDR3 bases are TGTGCCAGCAGTCCTCTCGGGGGGACCTACGAGCAGTACTTC.

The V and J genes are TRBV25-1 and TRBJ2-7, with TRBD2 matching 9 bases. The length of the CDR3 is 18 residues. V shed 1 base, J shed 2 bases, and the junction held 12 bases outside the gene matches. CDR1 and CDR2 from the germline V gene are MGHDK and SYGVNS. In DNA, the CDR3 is TGTGCCAGCAGTGAATTTTGCTCGTGGCTAGCGGGACCCTACGAGCAGTACTTC. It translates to CASSEFCSWLAGPYEQYF.

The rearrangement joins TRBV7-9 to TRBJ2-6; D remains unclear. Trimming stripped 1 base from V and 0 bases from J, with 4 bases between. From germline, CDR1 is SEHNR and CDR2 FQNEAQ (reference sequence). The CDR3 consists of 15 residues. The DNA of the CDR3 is TGTGCCAGCAGCTTAGACGGCTCTGGGGCCAACGTCCTGACTTTC. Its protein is CASSLDGSGANVLTF.

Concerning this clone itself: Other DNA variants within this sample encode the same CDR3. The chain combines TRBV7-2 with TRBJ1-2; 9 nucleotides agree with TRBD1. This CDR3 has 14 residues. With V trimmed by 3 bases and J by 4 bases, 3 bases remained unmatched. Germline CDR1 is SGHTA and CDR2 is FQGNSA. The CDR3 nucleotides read TGTGCCAGCAGCTTGGGGACAGGGAGCTATGGCTACACCTTC. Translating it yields CASSLGTGSYGYTF.

The CDR3 DNA reads as TGTGCCAGCAGTTTATTTTCCCCCACTATAGCGGGCCGCTACGAGCAGTACTTC. Translating it yields CASSLFSPTIAGRYEQYF. The chain employs TRBV27 and TRBJ2-7; 7 nucleotides agree with TRBD2. The junction had 15 bases not matched to a gene; V was cut back by 1 base and J by 3 bases. Per the germline V gene, CDR1 is MNHEY and CDR2 is SMNVEV (reference sequence). This CDR3 contains 18 residues.

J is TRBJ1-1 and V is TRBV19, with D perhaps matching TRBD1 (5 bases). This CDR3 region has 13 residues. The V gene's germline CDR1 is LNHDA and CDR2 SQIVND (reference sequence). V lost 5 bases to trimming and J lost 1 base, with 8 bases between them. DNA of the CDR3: TGTGCCAGTAGTGCGACAGAGAACACTGAAGCTTTCTTT. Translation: CASSATENTEAFF.

CDR3 DNA sequence: TGTGGGGGCGCCCCGACTAGCGGGTACAATGAGCAGTTCTTC. The encoded protein is CGGAPTSGYNEQFF. The J gene is TRBJ2-1, the V gene TRBV3-1 (or the pseudogene TRBV3-2); the match to TRBD2 covers 10 bases. The CDR3 is 14 amino acids. Germline lookup yields CDR1 LGHDT and CDR2 YNNKEL (reference sequence).

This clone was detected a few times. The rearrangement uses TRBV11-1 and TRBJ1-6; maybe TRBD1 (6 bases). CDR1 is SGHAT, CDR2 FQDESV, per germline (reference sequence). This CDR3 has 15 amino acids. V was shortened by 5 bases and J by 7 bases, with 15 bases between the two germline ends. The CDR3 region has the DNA TGTGCCAGCAGCCGGACTGACAGGCTAAATTCACCCCTCCACTTT. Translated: CASSRTDRLNSPLHF.

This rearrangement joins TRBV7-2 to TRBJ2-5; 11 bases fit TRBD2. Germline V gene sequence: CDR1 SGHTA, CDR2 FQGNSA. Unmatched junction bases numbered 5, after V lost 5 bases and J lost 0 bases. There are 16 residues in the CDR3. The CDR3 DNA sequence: TGTGCCAGCAGCCAGACTAGCGGGGTTTACCAAGAGACCCAGTACTTC. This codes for CASSQTSGVYQETQYF.

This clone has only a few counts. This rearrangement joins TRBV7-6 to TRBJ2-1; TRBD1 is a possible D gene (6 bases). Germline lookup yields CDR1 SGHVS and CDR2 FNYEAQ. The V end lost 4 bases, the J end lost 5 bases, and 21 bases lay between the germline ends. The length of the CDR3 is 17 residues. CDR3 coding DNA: TGTGCCAGCAGCTCCCAAGCAGGGGACCTATTCGACAATGAGCAGTTCTTC. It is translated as CASSSQAGDLFDNEQFF.

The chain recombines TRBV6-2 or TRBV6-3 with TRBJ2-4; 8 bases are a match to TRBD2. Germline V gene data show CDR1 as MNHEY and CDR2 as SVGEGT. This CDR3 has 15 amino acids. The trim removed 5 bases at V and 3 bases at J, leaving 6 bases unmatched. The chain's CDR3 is CASSSSGIGKNIQYF. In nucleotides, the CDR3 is TGTGCCAGCAGTAGTAGCGGGATCGGCAAAAACATTCAGTACTTC.

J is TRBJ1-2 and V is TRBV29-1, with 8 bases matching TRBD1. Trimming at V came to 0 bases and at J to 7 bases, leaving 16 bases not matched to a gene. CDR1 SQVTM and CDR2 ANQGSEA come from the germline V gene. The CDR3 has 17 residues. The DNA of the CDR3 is TGCAGCGTTGAAGAAGAGGGGGACAGGCACTACGGAACTGGCTACACCTTC. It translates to CSVEEEGDRHYGTGYTF. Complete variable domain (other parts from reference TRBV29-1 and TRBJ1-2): SAVISQKPSRDICQRGTSLTIQCQVDSQVTMMFWYRQQPGQSLTLIATANQGSEATYESGFVIDKFPISRPNLTFSTLTVSNMSPEDSSIYLCSVEEEGDRHYGTGYTFGSGTRLTVV.

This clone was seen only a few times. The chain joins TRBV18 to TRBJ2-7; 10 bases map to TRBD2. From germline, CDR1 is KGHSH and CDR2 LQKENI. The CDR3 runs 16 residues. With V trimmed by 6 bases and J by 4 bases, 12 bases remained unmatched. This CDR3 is CASSPAVTSGLYEQYF. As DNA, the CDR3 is TGTGCCAGCTCCCCAGCGGTGACTAGCGGGTTATACGAGCAGTACTTC.

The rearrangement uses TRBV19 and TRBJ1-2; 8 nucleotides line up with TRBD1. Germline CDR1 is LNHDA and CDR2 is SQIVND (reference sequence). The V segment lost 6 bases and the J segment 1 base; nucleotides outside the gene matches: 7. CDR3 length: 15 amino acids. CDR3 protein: CASRTTGGGNYGYTF. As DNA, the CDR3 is TGTGCCAGTAGAACCACAGGGGGGGGTAACTATGGCTACACCTTC. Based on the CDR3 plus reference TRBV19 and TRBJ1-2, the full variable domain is DGGITQSPKYLFRKEGQNVTLSCEQNLNHDAMYWYRQDPGQGLRLIYYSQIVNDFQKGDIAEGYSVSREKKESFPLTVTSAQKNPTAFYLCASRTTGGGNYGYTFGSGTRLTVV.

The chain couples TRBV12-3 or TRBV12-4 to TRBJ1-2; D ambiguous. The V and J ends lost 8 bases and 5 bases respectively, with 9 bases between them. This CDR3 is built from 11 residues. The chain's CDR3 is CASGEGYGYTF. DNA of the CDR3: TGTGCCAGCGGGGAGGGTTATGGCTACACCTTC.

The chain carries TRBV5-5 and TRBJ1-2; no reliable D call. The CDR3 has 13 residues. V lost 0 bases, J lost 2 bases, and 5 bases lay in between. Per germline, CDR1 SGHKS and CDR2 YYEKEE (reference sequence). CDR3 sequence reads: CASSLDINYGYTF. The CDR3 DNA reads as TGTGCCAGCAGCTTGGATATAAACTATGGCTACACCTTC.

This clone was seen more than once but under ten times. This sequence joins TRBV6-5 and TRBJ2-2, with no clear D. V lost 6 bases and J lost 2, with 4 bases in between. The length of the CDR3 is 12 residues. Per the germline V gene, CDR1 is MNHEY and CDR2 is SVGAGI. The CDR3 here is CASSHNTGELFF. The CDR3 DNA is TGTGCCAGCAGCCATAACACCGGGGAGCTGTTTTTT.

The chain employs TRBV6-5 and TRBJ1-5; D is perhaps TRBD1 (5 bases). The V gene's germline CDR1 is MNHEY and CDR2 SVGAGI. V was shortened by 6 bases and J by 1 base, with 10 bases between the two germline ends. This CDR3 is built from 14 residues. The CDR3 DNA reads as TGTGCCAGCAGCCTTTCAGGGAGCAATCAGCCCCAGCATTTT. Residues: CASSLSGSNQPQHF.